This T cell receptor (beta chain) was sequenced for a study of blood T cells in healthy people across ages. Study at large: Roughly one uniquely barcoded beta molecule per two T cells was captured. Study conclusions and caveats: Investigators treated diversity estimates from one million T cells as underestimates.

It was with a sample-barcoded 5' primer and a J-beta primer mix that a second PCR of roughly 7 to 11 cycles was run. Each cDNA molecule received a tag from a template-switch adaptor that had 12 random nucleotides. In TCRdb, the 5' RACE reads were re-called with MiXCR into one record per CDR3 protein. The sample includes more than 1,400,000 distinct CDR3 sequences, about 43% of them seen just once. V was clipped by 1 base and J by 7 bases; unmatched bases: 18. The CDR3 sequence is 19 residues long. CDR1 and CDR2 (germline): MGHRA, YSYEKL. The donors, all healthy, were Caucasians living in Russia, aged about 6 to 90. This clonotype has just one count. Its antigen is unknown.

The J gene is TRBJ2-1, the V gene TRBV4-1, with 8 bases matching TRBD2. Sequences were obtained from blood. This clonotype was sampled from a woman younger than 30 in good health. The CDR3 nucleotides are TGCGCCAGCAGCCAAGTACTAGCGGTAGGGAGGGCCAGATTAAATGAGCAGTTCTTC. Translation gives CASSQVLAVGRARLNEQFF.